These T cell receptor beta chains were read from a single sample in a study of shared clonotypes between healthy human individuals. Measured with immunoSEQ multiplex PCR; TCRdb has only the in-frame clones, and not every one. The sample lists some 1,400,000 clones, over 95% occurring once. Sample: naive CD4+ T cells sorted from blood. All receptors derive from a man aged 25 to 45 in good health. Each CDR3 is given with its conserved first and last residue. The D gene is left open where the match is weak. Size values are once, few and many counts, or a class for expanded clones, and some rows have none.

V	J	size	D	CDR3	DNA
TRBV11-2	TRBJ1-3	NA	TRBD1	CASSSRTGSGNTIYF	TGTGCCAGCAGCTCGAGGACAGGCTCTGGAAACACCATATATTTT
TRBV2	TRBJ2-7	NA	NA	CASRSDSYEQYF	TGTGCCAGCAGATCAGACAGTTACGAGCAGTACTTC
TRBV10-1	TRBJ2-5	NA	NA	CASSEDRKKETQYF	TGCGCCAGCAGTGAGGACAGAAAGAAAGAGACCCAGTACTTC
TRBV5-5	TRBJ1-4	NA	NA	CASSFIPTTNEKLFF	TGTGCCAGCAGCTTTATCCCTACAACTAATGAAAAACTGTTTTTT
TRBV5-1	TRBJ1-4	NA	TRBD1	CASSLGTGEEKLFF	TGCGCCAGCAGCTTGGGGACAGGGGAAGAAAAACTGTTTTTT
TRBV5-6	TRBJ2-3	NA	NA	CASSLAAGITDTQYF	TGTGCCAGCAGCTTGGCCGCCGGGATTACAGATACGCAGTATTTT
TRBV27	TRBJ2-1	NA	TRBD2	CASSLLAGGSSYNEQFF	TGTGCCAGCAGCCTACTAGCGGGAGGGAGCTCCTACAATGAGCAGTTCTTC
TRBV2	TRBJ1-5	NA	NA	CASTRENQPQHF	TGTGCCAGCACCCGGGAGAATCAGCCCCAGCATTTT
TRBV5-1	TRBJ2-2	NA	NA	CASSLEGGVNTGELFF	TGCGCCAGCAGCTTGGAGGGCGGGGTAAACACCGGGGAGCTGTTTTTT
TRBV27	TRBJ2-7	NA	TRBD2	CASSLRQGTSSHSYEQYF	TGTGCCAGCAGTTTGAGGCAGGGGACTAGTTCTCATTCCTACGAGCAGTACTTC
TRBV4-3	TRBJ2-1	NA	NA	CASSQPKLAGHTLTYNEQFF	TGCGCCAGCAGCCAACCTAAGTTGGCGGGACACACCCTAACCTACAATGAGCAGTTCTTC
TRBV2	TRBJ2-2	NA	TRBD2	CASSVSGINTGELFF	TGTGCCAGCAGTGTAAGCGGGATTAACACCGGGGAGCTGTTTTTT
TRBV9	TRBJ1-1	NA	NA	CASSVDPQNTEAFF	TGTGCCAGCAGCGTCGACCCGCAGAACACTGAAGCTTTCTTT
TRBV30	TRBJ2-1	once	TRBD2	CAWSVPAQREPYNEQFF	TGTGCCTGGAGTGTACCGGCCCAGCGGGAGCCCTACAATGAGCAGTTCTTC
TRBV4-1	TRBJ2-5	NA	TRBD1	CASSRDREETQYF	TGCGCCAGCAGCCGAGACAGGGAAGAGACCCAGTACTTC
TRBV28	TRBJ2-7	NA	TRBD1	CASSQDRVRYEQYF	TGTGCCAGCAGTCAAGACAGGGTACGCTACGAGCAGTACTTC
TRBV18	TRBJ2-4	NA	NA	CASSPVLAKNIQYF	TGTGCCAGCTCACCCGTTTTAGCCAAAAACATTCAGTACTTC
TRBV6-1	TRBJ1-2	NA	TRBD1	CASRGAPDRESGYTF	TGTGCCAGCAGGGGGGCCCCGGACAGGGAATCTGGCTACACCTTC
TRBV9	TRBJ2-1	NA	TRBD2	CASSLRTSGDNEQFF	TGTGCCAGCAGCCTTCGGACTAGCGGGGACAATGAGCAGTTCTTC
TRBV7-9	TRBJ1-5	NA	NA	CASSAKGGNQPQHF	TGTGCCAGCAGCGCAAAGGGGGGGAACCAGCCCCAGCATTTT
TRBV19	TRBJ2-1	NA	TRBD1	CASSPQTGGRRDEQFF	TGTGCCAGTAGTCCGCAAACAGGGGGAAGACGCGATGAGCAGTTCTTC
TRBV4-3	TRBJ1-1	NA	NA	CASSQRQENTEAFF	TGCGCCAGCAGCCAGCGACAGGAGAACACTGAAGCTTTCTTT
TRBV4-3	TRBJ2-2	NA	TRBD2	CASSQTLGSGRMGGELFF	TGCGCCAGCAGCCAAACGCTAGGGAGCGGGAGGATGGGCGGGGAGCTGTTTTTT
TRBV6-1	TRBJ2-1	NA	TRBD2	CASSEGLAGWGQFF	TGTGCCAGCAGTGAAGGTCTAGCGGGATGGGGACAGTTCTTC
TRBV9	TRBJ2-2	NA	NA	CASSVDIANTGELFF	TGTGCCAGCAGCGTAGATATAGCGAACACCGGGGAGCTGTTTTTT
TRBV5-4	TRBJ2-1	NA	TRBD2	CASSTGLAGGSYNEQFF	TGTGCCAGCAGCACGGGACTAGCGGGAGGGTCCTACAATGAGCAGTTCTTC
TRBV5-1	TRBJ1-1	NA	NA	CASSRTGGTNTEAFF	TGCGCCAGCAGCAGAACCGGGGGAACGAACACTGAAGCTTTCTTT
TRBV2	TRBJ2-5	NA	NA	CASRPRDLPEETQYF	TGTGCCAGCAGGCCGAGGGACCTTCCCGAGGAGACCCAGTACTTC
TRBV18	TRBJ1-5	NA	NA	CASSPLAAFSNQPQHF	TGTGCCAGCTCACCACTGGCGGCGTTTAGCAATCAGCCCCAGCATTTT
TRBV19	TRBJ2-1	once	TRBD2	CASSIATSGSSYNEQFF	TGTGCCAGTAGTATAGCGACTAGCGGGAGCTCCTACAATGAGCAGTTCTTC
TRBV11-2	TRBJ1-5	NA	NA	CASSPGGIPQNQPQHF	TGTGCCAGCAGTCCCGGTGGGATTCCCCAAAATCAGCCCCAGCATTTT
TRBV7-4	TRBJ2-1	NA	NA	CASSPSRLVSGEQFF	TGTGCCAGCAGCCCGTCCCGACTAGTAAGCGGTGAGCAGTTCTTC
TRBV5-6	TRBJ2-1	NA	TRBD2	CASSLLPGLAGSNEQFF	TGTGCCAGCAGCTTATTACCGGGACTAGCCGGATCCAATGAGCAGTTCTTC
TRBV5-5	TRBJ2-7	NA	TRBD1	CASSNGQGRYEQYF	TGTGCCAGCAGCAACGGACAGGGGCGCTACGAGCAGTACTTC
TRBV5-1	TRBJ2-2	NA	TRBD2	CASSSGTSGAGELFF	TGCGCCAGCAGTTCCGGGACTAGCGGGGCCGGGGAGCTGTTTTTT
TRBV18	TRBJ2-5	NA	NA	CASSERGETQYF	TGTGCCAGCTCGGAGAGGGGGGAGACCCAGTACTTC
TRBV25-1	TRBJ2-1	once	NA	CASSPLSGQFF	TGTGCCAGCAGTCCACTCTCGGGGCAGTTCTTC
TRBV5-4	TRBJ2-1	once	NA	CASSGPGGNNNEQFF	TGTGCCAGCAGCGGTCCAGGGGGGAACAACAATGAGCAGTTCTTC
TRBV5-5	TRBJ1-5	NA	NA	CASSYGGVSQPQHF	TGTGCCAGCAGCTACGGCGGGGTAAGTCAGCCCCAGCATTTT
TRBV6-5	TRBJ1-4	NA	NA	CASRTGPTNEKLFF	TGTGCCAGCAGGACAGGACCAACTAATGAAAAACTGTTTTTT
TRBV2	TRBJ2-3	NA	NA	CASSPQGHTDTQYF	TGTGCCAGCAGTCCGCAGGGGCACACAGATACGCAGTATTTT
TRBV28	TRBJ2-7	NA	NA	CASSLLGAYEQYF	TGTGCCAGCAGTTTATTAGGGGCTTACGAGCAGTACTTC
TRBV7-8	TRBJ2-1	NA	NA	CASSLAPRGEQFF	TGTGCCAGCAGCTTAGCTCCTCGGGGTGAGCAGTTCTTC
TRBV2	TRBJ1-2	NA	NA	CASIFYLSGGYTF	TGTGCCAGCATTTTCTACCTGTCTGGGGGCTACACCTTC
TRBV27	TRBJ2-3	NA	TRBD2	CASSAQGLASTQYF	TGTGCCAGCAGTGCCCAAGGACTAGCGTCAACGCAGTATTTT
TRBV19	TRBJ1-2	NA	NA	CASNGVTNYGYTF	TGTGCCAGTAACGGGGTGACTAACTATGGCTACACCTTC
TRBV2	TRBJ2-7	once	NA	CASTPRNSVHREQYF	TGTGCCAGCACGCCGCGGAATTCGGTTCATCGGGAGCAGTACTTC
TRBV27	TRBJ1-2	NA	NA	CASSPGRGYGYTF	TGTGCCAGCAGCCCGGGACGCGGATATGGCTACACCTTC
TRBV5-1	TRBJ2-5	NA	TRBD2	CASSLAQAGNLQETQYF	TGCGCCAGCAGCTTGGCACAAGCGGGGAACCTCCAAGAGACCCAGTACTTC
TRBV5-1	TRBJ2-2	NA	NA	CASSGRAGLGTGELFF	TGCGCCAGCAGTGGAAGGGCAGGGCTAGGCACCGGGGAGCTGTTTTTT
TRBV5-4	TRBJ2-1	NA	NA	CASIPPGRAYNEQFF	TGTGCCAGCATCCCTCCGGGACGGGCTTACAATGAGCAGTTCTTC
TRBV7-9	TRBJ2-2	NA	TRBD2	CASSLGIAGANTGELFF	TGTGCCAGCAGCTTAGGTATAGCGGGAGCGAACACCGGGGAGCTGTTTTTT
TRBV5-1	TRBJ2-1	NA	NA	CASSTRPNNEQFF	TGCGCCAGCAGCACTAGACCTAACAATGAGCAGTTCTTC
TRBV5-1	TRBJ2-7	NA	TRBD2	CASSLGLAGGMSEQYF	TGCGCCAGCAGCTTGGGACTAGCGGGAGGAATGAGTGAGCAGTACTTC
TRBV7-2	TRBJ2-5	once	TRBD2	CASSPWEGGKTQYF	TGTGCCAGCAGCCCCTGGGAGGGTGGGAAGACCCAGTACTTC
TRBV10-2	TRBJ2-2	NA	TRBD2	CASRLAVNTGELFF	TGCGCCAGCCGACTAGCGGTAAACACCGGGGAGCTGTTTTTT
TRBV7-7	TRBJ2-1	NA	TRBD2	CASSLGLAGGLVNEQFF	TGTGCTAGCAGCTTAGGCCTAGCGGGAGGACTCGTCAATGAGCAGTTCTTC
TRBV10-3	TRBJ2-7	NA	NA	CAISSINPGAAGAEQYF	TGTGCCATCAGTTCTATAAACCCGGGGGCTGCGGGAGCCGAGCAGTACTTC
TRBV25-1	TRBJ2-3	NA	NA	CASSQDPPDTQYF	TGTGCCAGCAGCCAGGATCCGCCAGATACGCAGTATTTT
TRBV4-1	TRBJ1-3	once	NA	CASSQEPGPSGNTIYF	TGCGCCAGCAGCCAAGAGCCAGGCCCCTCTGGAAACACCATATATTTT